The 8 T cell receptor beta chains presented below share a single source sample, sequenced in a study of shared clonotypes between healthy human individuals. Here immunoSEQ multiplex PCR was the method, and the copy in TCRdb shows in-frame clones only, minus some. The data hold about 510,000 clones, with 95% to 97% observed a single time. Source material: naive CD4+ T cells sorted from blood. Subset denoted: CD45RA+ positively selected. These receptors were obtained from a woman in her thirties in good health.

The chain combines TRBV7-2 with TRBJ2-5; D assignment may be TRBD1 or TRBD2 (5 bases each). The J call is doubtful: the DNA matches TRBJ2-7 better. CDR3 length: 14 amino acids. Per germline, CDR1 SGHTA and CDR2 FQGNSA. Written as DNA, the CDR3 is TGTGCCAGCAGCTTAGCGGGAGTTCAGGGCGAGCAGTACTTC. Residues: CASSLAGVQGEQYF.

In DNA, the CDR3 is TGTGCCAGCAGTATACAGGGGAACAATCAGCCCCAGCATTTT. It encodes CASSIQGNNQPQHF. This chain uses TRBV27 with TRBJ1-5; TRBD1 aligns across 7 bases. Trimming took 5 bases from V and 3 from J; bases not matched to a gene: 4. This CDR3 is 14 amino acids long. Germline CDR1 MNHEY, CDR2 SMNVEV (reference sequence).

Here the CDR3 reads CASSLGTSGELGEFF. The CDR3 DNA sequence: TGTGCCAGCAGCTTGGGCACTAGCGGGGAACTCGGTGAGTTCTTC. The genes are TRBV7-8 and TRBJ2-1; TRBD2 aligns across 10 bases. The germline gives CDR1 SGHVS, CDR2 FQNEAQ. V was clipped by 3 bases and J by 14 bases; unmatched bases: 13. The CDR3 has 15 residues.

This chain joins TRBV10-3 and TRBJ2-7; D unclear. There are 13 residues in the CDR3. The V and J ends lost 6 bases and 7 bases respectively, with 16 bases between them. Germline V CDR1 and CDR2: ENHRY, SYGVKD. The CDR3 region has the DNA TGTGCCATCAGCGGCACTGGATTAGGAGAGCAGTACTTC. It encodes CAISGTGLGEQYF.

The chain carries TRBV21-1 and TRBJ2-7; TRBD1 reflects the table's D call only, with no check against the DNA. TRBV21-1 is listed as a pseudogene. CDR3 length: 16 amino acids. CDR3 residues: CASSKWKGRDRYEQYF. DNA of the CDR3: TGTGCCAGCAGCAAATGGAAAGGGCGAGACAGGTACGAGCAGTACTTC.

The rearrangement links TRBV6-6 to TRBJ2-1; no reliable D call. CDR1 and CDR2 (germline): MNHNY, SVGAGI (reference sequence). Trimming pared 10 bases from V and 4 bases from J, leaving 11 bases between. The CDR3 loop spans 12 amino acids. The chain's CDR3 is CATATQYNEQFF. CDR3 bases: TGTGCCACAGCGACCCAGTACAATGAGCAGTTCTTC.

This chain joins TRBV5-1 and TRBJ2-7; D not resolved. V lost 1 base and J 3 bases, leaving 11 bases between the germline ends. This CDR3 spans 14 amino acids. The germline V gene has CDR1 SGHRS and CDR2 YFSETQ. CDR3 loop: CASSLTNSLYEQYF. The CDR3 nucleotides read TGCGCCAGCAGCTTGACCAACAGCCTCTACGAGCAGTACTTC.

V usage is TRBV10-1 and J usage is TRBJ2-1, with 8 bases fitting TRBD2. The V gene's germline CDR1 is WNHNN and CDR2 SYGVQD (reference sequence). The ends lost 6 bases at V and 4 bases at J; junction bases unmatched: 8. The CDR3 sequence is 15 residues long. This CDR3 is CASSGAGDRYNEQFF. The CDR3, as DNA: TGCGCCAGCAGCGGAGCGGGAGATAGGTACAATGAGCAGTTCTTC.